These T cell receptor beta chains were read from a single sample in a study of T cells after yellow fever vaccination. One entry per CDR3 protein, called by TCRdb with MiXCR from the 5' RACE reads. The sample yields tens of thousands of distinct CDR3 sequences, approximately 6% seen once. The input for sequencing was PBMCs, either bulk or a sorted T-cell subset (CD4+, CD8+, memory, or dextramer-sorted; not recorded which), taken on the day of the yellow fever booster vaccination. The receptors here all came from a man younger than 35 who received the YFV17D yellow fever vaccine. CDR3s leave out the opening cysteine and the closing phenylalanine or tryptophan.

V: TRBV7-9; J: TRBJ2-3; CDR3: ASSSQTDTQY
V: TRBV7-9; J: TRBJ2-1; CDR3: ASSLDGKSYNEQF
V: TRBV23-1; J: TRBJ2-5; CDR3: ASSQSGTGLEETQY
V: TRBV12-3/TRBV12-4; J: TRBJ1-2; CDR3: ASSSWTYGYT
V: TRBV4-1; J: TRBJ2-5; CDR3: ASSQGVDPKEETQY
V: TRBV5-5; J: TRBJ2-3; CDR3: ASSNLDRGVGDTQY
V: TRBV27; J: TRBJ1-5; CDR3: ASSSQGLSNQPQH
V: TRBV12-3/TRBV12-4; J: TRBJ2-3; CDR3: ASSFRTGTSTDTQY
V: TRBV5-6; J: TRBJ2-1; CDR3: ASSLRRNEQF
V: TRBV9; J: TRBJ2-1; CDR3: ASSVGTVFYNEQF